The T cell receptor (beta chain) under discussion was sequenced for a study of T cell changes during pregnancy in multiple sclerosis. Deletions cut 0 bases from V and 6 bases from J, with 8 bases between. The CDR3 sequence is 13 residues long. Germline V gene sequence: CDR1 GTSNPN, CDR2 SVGIG (reference sequence). Generated by immunoSEQ multiplex PCR, the TCRdb table keeps only in-frame clones and is missing some. This table has about 39,000 clones, about 90% appearing once. The clonotype was recovered from a female donor with multiple sclerosis, enrolled in a pregnancy study. This rearrangement joins TRBV30 to TRBJ1-4; D is perhaps TRBD1 (5 bases). The input for sequencing was CD8+ T cells from peripheral blood mononuclear cells, taken before pregnancy. CDR3 protein: CAWSVKGDEKLFF. In DNA form, the CDR3 reads TGTGCCTGGAGTGTAAAAGGGGATGAAAAACTGTTTTTT.